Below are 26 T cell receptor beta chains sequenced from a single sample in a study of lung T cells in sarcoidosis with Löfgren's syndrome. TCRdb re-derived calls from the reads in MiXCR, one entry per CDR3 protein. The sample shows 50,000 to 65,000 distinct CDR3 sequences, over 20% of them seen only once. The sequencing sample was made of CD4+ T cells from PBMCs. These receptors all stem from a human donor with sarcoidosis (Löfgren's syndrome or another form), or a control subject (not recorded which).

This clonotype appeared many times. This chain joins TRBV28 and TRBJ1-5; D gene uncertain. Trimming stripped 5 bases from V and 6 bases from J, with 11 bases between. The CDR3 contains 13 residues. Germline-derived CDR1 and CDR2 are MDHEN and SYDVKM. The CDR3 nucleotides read TGTGCCAGCAGTGTGAGAAATCGTCAGCCCCAGCATTTT. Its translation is CASSVRNRQPQHF.

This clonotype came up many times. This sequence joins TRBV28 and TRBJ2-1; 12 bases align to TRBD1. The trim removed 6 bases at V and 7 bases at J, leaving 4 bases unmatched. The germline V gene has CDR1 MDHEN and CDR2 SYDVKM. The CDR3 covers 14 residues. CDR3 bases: TGTGCCAGCAGAAGGGACAGGGGGCGTAATGAGCAGTTCTTC. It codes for CASRRDRGRNEQFF.

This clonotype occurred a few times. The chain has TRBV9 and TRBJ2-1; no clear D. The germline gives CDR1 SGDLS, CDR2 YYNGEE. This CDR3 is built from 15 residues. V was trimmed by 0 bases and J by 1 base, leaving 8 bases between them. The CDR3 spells CASSVDSPSYNEQFF. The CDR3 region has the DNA TGTGCCAGCAGCGTAGACTCCCCGTCCTACAATGAGCAGTTCTTC. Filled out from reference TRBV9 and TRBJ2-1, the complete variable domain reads DSGVTQTPKHLITATGQRVTLRCSPRSGDLSVYWYQQSLDQGLQFLIQYYNGEERAKGNILERFSAQQFPDLHSELNLSSLELGDSALYFCASSVDSPSYNEQFFGPGTRLTVL.

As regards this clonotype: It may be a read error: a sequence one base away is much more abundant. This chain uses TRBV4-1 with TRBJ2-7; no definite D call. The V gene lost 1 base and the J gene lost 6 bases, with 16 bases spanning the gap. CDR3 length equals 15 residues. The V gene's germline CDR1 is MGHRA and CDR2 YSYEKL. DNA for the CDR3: TGCGCCAGCAGCCAAGCCCGGACCGTGGCGTCCGAGCAGTACTTC. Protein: CASSQARTVASEQYF.

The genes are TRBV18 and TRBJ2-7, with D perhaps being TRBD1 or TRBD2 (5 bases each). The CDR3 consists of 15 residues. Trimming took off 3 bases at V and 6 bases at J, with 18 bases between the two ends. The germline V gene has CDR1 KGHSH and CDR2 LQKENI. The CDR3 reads CASSPRGTIEPEQYF. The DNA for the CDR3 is TGTGCCAGCTCACCGAGGGGAACCATCGAACCCGAGCAGTACTTC. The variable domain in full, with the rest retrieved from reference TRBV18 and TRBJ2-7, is NAGVMQNPRHLVRRRGQEARLRCSPMKGHSHVYWYRQLPEEGLKFMVYLQKENIIDESGMPKERFSAEFPKEGPSILRIQQVVRGDSAAYFCASSPRGTIEPEQYFGPGTRLTVT.

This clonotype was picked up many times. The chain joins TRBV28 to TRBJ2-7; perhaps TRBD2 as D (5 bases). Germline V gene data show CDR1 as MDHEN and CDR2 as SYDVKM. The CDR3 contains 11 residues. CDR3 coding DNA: TGTGCTGCGGCCAGACGGGGAGAGCAGTACTTC. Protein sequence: CAAARRGEQYF.

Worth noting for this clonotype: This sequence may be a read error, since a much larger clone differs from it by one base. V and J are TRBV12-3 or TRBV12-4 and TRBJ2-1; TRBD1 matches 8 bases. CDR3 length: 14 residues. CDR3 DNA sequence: TGTGCCAGCAGAACCACAACAGGGGGGAATGGGCAGTTCTTC. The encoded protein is CASRTTTGGNGQFF.

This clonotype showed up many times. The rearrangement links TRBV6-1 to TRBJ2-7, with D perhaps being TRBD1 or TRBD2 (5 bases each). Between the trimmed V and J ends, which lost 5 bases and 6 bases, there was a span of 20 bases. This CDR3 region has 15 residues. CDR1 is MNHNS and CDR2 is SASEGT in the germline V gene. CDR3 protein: CASSTDGARASEQYV. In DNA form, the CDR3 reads TGTGCCAGCAGTACCGACGGGGCGAGAGCGTCCGAGCAGTACGTC.

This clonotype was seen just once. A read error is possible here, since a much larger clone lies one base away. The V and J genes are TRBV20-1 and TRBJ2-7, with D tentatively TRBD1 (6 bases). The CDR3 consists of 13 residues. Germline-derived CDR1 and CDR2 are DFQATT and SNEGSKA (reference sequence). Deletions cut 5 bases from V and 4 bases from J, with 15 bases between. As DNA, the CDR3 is TGCAGTGCTGGAGCCTCTACAGGGTACGAGCAGTACTTC. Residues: CSAGASTGYEQYF.

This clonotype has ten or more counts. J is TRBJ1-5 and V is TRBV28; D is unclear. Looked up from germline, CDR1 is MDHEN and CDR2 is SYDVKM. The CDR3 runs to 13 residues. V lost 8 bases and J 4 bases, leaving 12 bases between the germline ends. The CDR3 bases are TGTGCCAGCGACGTCGCGGGAAATCAGCCCCAGCATTTT. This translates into CASDVAGNQPQHF.

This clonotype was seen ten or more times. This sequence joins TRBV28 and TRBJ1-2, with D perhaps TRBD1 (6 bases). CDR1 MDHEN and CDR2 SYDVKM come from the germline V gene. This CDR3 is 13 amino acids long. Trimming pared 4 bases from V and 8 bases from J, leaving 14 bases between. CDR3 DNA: TGTGCCAGCAGTTCCCCAGGGGCTCGGGGCTACACCTTC. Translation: CASSSPGARGYTF.

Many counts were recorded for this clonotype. CDR3 protein: CSASGRLAGYNEQFF. The CDR3, as DNA: TGCAGTGCTAGTGGCCGACTAGCGGGTTACAATGAGCAGTTCTTC. The gene calls are TRBV20-1 and TRBJ2-1, with 10 bases that match TRBD2. The germline V gene has CDR1 DFQATT and CDR2 SNEGSKA (reference sequence). The CDR3 has 15 amino acids. V shed 3 bases and J 4 bases; nucleotides not matched to a gene: 6.

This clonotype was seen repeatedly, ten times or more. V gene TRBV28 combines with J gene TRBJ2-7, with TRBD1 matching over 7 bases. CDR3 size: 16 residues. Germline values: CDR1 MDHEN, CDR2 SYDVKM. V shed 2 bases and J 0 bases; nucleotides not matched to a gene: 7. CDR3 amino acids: CASSLQPDRDSYEQYF. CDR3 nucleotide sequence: TGTGCCAGCAGTTTACAACCTGACAGGGACTCCTACGAGCAGTACTTC.

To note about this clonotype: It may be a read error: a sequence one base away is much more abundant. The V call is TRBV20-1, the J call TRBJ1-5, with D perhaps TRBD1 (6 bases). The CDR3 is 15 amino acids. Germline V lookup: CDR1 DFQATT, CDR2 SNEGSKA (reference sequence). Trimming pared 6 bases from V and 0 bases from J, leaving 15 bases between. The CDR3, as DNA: TGCAGTGCGTCAAGACAGGTTGATAGCAATCAGCCCCAGCATTTT. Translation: CSASRQVDSNQPQHF.

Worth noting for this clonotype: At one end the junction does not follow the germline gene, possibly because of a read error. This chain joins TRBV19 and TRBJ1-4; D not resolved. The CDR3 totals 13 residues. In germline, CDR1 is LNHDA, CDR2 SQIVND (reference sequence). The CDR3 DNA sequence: TGTGTCAGTAGCTGGAGGGCTAATGAAAAACTGTTTTTT. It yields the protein CVSSWRANEKLFF.

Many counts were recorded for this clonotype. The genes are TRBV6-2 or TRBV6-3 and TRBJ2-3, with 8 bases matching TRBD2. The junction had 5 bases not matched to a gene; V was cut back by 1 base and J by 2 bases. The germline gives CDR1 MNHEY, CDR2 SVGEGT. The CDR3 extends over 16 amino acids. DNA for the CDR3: TGTGCCAGCAGTTACTACGAGCGGGAGAACACAGATACGCAGTATTTT. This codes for CASSYYERENTDTQYF.

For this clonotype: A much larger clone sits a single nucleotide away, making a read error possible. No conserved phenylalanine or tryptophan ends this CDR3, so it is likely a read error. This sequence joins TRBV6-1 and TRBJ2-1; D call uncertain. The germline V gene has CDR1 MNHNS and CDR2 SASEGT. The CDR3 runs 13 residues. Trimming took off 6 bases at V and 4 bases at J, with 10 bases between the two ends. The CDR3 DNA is TGTGCCAGCAGATTGGGTGGGTACAATGAGCAGTTCTCC. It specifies CASRLGGYNEQFS.

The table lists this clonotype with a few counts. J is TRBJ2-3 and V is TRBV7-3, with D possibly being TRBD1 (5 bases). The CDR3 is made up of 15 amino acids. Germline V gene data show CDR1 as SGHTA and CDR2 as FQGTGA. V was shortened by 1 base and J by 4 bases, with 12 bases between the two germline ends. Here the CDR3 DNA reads TGTGCCAGCAGCTTAAACCCCCGACAGCCAGATACGCAGTATTTT. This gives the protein CASSLNPRQPDTQYF.

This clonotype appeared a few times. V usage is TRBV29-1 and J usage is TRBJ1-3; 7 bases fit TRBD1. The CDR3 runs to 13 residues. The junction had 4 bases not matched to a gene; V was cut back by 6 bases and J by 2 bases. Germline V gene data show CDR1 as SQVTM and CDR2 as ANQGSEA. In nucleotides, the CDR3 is TGCAGCGTCGGGACAGATCCTGGAAACACCATATATTTT. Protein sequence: CSVGTDPGNTIYF.

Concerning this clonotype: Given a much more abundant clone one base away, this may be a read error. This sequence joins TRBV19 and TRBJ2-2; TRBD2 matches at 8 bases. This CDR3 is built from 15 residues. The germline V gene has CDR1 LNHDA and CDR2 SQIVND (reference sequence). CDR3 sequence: CASNIRLAITGELFF. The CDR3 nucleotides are TGTGCCAGTAATATAAGACTAGCGATTACCGGGGAGCTGTTTTTT.

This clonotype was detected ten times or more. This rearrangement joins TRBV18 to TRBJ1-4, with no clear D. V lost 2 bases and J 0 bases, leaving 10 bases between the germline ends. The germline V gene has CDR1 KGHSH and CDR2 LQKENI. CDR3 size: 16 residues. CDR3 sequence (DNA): TGTGCCAGCTCACCAAGGGTACGGGCAACTAATGAAAAACTGTTTTTT. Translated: CASSPRVRATNEKLFF.

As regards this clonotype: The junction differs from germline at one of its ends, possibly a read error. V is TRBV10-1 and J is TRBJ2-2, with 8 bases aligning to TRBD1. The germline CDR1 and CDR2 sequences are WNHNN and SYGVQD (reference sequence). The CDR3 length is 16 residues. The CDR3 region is CASSESPGQVTGEPFF. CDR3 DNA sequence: TGCGCCAGCAGTGAGTCACCGGGACAGGTTACCGGGGAGCCGTTTTTT.

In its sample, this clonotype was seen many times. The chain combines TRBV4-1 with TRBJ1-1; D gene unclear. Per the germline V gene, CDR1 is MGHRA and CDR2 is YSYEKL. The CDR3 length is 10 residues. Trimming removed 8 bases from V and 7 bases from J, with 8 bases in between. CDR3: CASADFEAFF. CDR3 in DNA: TGCGCCAGCGCGGATTTTGAAGCTTTCTTT.

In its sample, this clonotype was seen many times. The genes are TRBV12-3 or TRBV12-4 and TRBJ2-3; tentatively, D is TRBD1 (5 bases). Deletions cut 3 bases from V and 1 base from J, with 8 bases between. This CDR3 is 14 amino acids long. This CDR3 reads CASSLTVRTDTQYF. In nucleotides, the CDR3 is TGTGCCAGCAGTTTGACAGTCCGCACAGATACGCAGTATTTT.

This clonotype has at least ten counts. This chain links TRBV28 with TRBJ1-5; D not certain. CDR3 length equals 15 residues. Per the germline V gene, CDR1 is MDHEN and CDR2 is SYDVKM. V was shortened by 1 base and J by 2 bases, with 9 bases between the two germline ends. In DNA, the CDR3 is TGTGCCAGCAGTTTATCAGGCGTGGGCAATCAGCCCCAGCATTTT. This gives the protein CASSLSGVGNQPQHF.

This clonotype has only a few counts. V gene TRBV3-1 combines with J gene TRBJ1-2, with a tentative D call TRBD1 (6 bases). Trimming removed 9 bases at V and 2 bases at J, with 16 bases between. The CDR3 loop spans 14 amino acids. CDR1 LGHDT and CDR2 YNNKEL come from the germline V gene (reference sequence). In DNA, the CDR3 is TGTGCCAGGAATTTCGGGACAACCAACTATGGCTACACCTTC. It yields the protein CARNFGTTNYGYTF.